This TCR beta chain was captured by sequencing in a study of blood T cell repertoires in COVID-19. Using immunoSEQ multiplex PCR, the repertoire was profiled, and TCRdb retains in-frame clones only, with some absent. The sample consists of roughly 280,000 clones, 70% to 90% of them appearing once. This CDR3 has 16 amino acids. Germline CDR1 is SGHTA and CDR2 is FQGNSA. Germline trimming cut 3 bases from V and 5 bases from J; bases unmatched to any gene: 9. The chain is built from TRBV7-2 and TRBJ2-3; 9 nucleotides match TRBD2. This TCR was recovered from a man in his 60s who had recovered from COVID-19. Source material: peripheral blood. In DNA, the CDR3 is TGTGCCAGCAGCTTTCAAGCGCGGGGGGGCCGAGATACGCAGTATTTT. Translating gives CASSFQARGGRDTQYF. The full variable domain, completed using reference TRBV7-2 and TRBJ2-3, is GAGVSQSPSNKVTEKGKDVELRCDPISGHTALYWYRQSLGQGLEFLIYFQGNSAPDKSGLPSDRFSAERTGGSVSTLTIQRTQQEDSAVYLCASSFQARGGRDTQYFGPGTRLTVL.